The 30 T cell receptor beta chains reported below all come from one sample, sequenced in a study of T-cell reconstitution after alpha-beta-depleted transplantation in children. Unique molecular identifiers featured in how the TCRbeta library was prepared. TCRdb re-derived calls from the PCR reads in MiXCR, one entry per CDR3 protein. The table lists 20,000 to 25,000 distinct CDR3 sequences, about a tenth of them singletons. The material was PBMCs from the stem cell graft donor, obtained from the stem cell graft. Source of these receptors: a human donor who donated a stem cell graft to a child with chronic granulomatous disease.

This chain uses TRBV5-4 with TRBJ1-1; no clear D. The CDR3 is 13 residues long. CDR1 is SGHNT and CDR2 is YYREEE in the germline V gene (reference sequence). V lost 2 bases to trimming and J lost 6 bases, with 11 bases between them. CDR3 coding DNA: TGTGCCAGCAGCTTCCAAGGTGGGGCTGAAGCTTTCTTT. Translation gives CASSFQGGAEAFF.

This clonotype was observed at least ten times. The gene calls are TRBV12-3 or TRBV12-4 and TRBJ2-5; no reliable D call. The CDR3 loop spans 11 amino acids. V lost 3 bases and J 6 bases, leaving 5 bases between the germline ends. The CDR3 nucleotides read TGTGCCAGCAGTTTCCTCCAGACCCAGTACTTC. This translates into CASSFLQTQYF.

The sample holds many counts of this clonotype. The rearrangement joins TRBV11-2 to TRBJ2-1; a possible D gene is TRBD2 (5 bases). CDR1 is SGHAT and CDR2 is FQNNGV in the germline V gene. Deletions cut 4 bases from V and 4 bases from J, with 8 bases between. The CDR3 consists of 13 residues. The CDR3 spells CASSSDSYNEQFF. DNA for the CDR3: TGTGCCAGCAGCTCGGACTCGTACAATGAGCAGTTCTTC.

This clonotype was picked up many times. This chain connects TRBV9 to TRBJ2-2; a weak D match, TRBD1 (6 bases). This CDR3 is 14 amino acids long. CDR1 and CDR2 from the germline V gene are SGDLS and YYNGEE. V was pared by 4 bases and J by 6 bases, with 13 bases between. CDR3 amino acids: CASSTQGDAGELFF. CDR3 bases: TGTGCCAGCAGCACACAGGGTGACGCCGGGGAGCTGTTTTTT. Full variable domain (missing parts from reference TRBV9 and TRBJ2-2): DSGVTQTPKHLITATGQRVTLRCSPRSGDLSVYWYQQSLDQGLQFLIQYYNGEERAKGNILERFSAQQFPDLHSELNLSSLELGDSALYFCASSTQGDAGELFFGEGSRLTVL.

Ten or more counts support this clonotype. DNA for the CDR3: TGTGCCAGCAGCCAAAGGACAGGGGGCGCGGGCAATCAGCCCCAGCATTTT. Residues: CASSQRTGGAGNQPQHF. The chain combines TRBV12-3 or TRBV12-4 with TRBJ1-5; 11 positions agree with TRBD1. This CDR3 comprises 17 residues. V trimming: 6 bases; J trimming: 2 bases; junction bases outside the gene matches: 9.

In its sample, this clonotype was seen many times. V gene TRBV5-5 combines with J gene TRBJ1-2, with TRBD1 identical over 9 bases. J lost 3 bases, V lost 4 bases, and 7 bases had no gene match. CDR3 length: 15 residues. Germline V lookup: CDR1 SGHKS, CDR2 YYEKEE (reference sequence). The CDR3 sequence is CASSRAQGADYGYTF. The CDR3 nucleotides read TGTGCCAGCAGCAGGGCACAGGGGGCTGACTATGGCTACACCTTC.

This clonotype was picked up many times. The chain recombines TRBV6-4 with TRBJ2-1; 8 nucleotides match TRBD1. Per the germline V gene, CDR1 is MRHNA and CDR2 is SNTAGT. The CDR3 consists of 13 residues. V was pared by 6 bases and J by 7 bases, with 5 bases of the junction left unmatched. The CDR3 sequence is CASSARTGNEQFF. The CDR3 DNA follows: TGTGCCAGCAGCGCTAGGACAGGGAATGAGCAGTTCTTC.

This clonotype was seen repeatedly, ten times or more. V gene TRBV14 combines with J gene TRBJ2-7, with a tentative D call TRBD2 (6 bases). The CDR3 is 15 amino acids. Germline V gene sequence: CDR1 SGHDN, CDR2 FVKESK. V lost 0 bases to trimming and J lost 7 bases, with 16 bases between them. The CDR3 nucleotides are TGTGCCAGCAGCCAAGATTCCGGGTGGGGAGGTGAGCAGTACTTC. The encoded protein is CASSQDSGWGGEQYF.

At least ten counts were recorded for this clonotype. The J gene is TRBJ2-7, the V gene TRBV20-1; D remains ambiguous. CDR1 is DFQATT and CDR2 is SNEGSKA in the germline V gene (reference sequence). This CDR3 contains 13 residues. V lost 1 base and J 6 bases, leaving 13 bases between the germline ends. The CDR3: CSARGVAASEQYF. The CDR3, as DNA: TGCAGTGCTAGAGGCGTGGCAGCGAGCGAGCAGTACTTC.

This clonotype was seen ten or more times. The chain recombines TRBV18 with TRBJ1-4, with D possibly being TRBD1 (6 bases). CDR3 length equals 14 residues. Germline V CDR1 and CDR2: KGHSH, LQKENI. The ends were cut back, 3 bases at V and 5 bases at J, with 10 bases in the middle. The CDR3: CASSPEGGNEKLFF. CDR3 DNA: TGTGCCAGCTCACCGGAAGGGGGGAATGAAAAACTGTTTTTT.

There are many counts of this clonotype. The rearrangement joins TRBV7-3 to TRBJ2-3; tentatively, D is TRBD2 (6 bases). There are 15 residues in the CDR3. Germline assignment: CDR1 SGHTA and CDR2 FQGTGA. Trimming cost V 0 bases and J 2 bases, with 9 bases left between them. The chain's CDR3 is CASSLTSGDTDTQYF. For the CDR3, the DNA is TGTGCCAGCAGCTTAACTAGCGGCGACACAGATACGCAGTATTTT.

This clonotype was found many times. The chain links TRBV5-1 to TRBJ2-4, with TRBD1 identical over 9 bases. CDR1 and CDR2 from the germline V gene are SGHRS and YFSETQ. The ends lost 5 bases at V and 7 bases at J; junction bases unmatched: 4. The length of the CDR3 is 13 residues. CDR3 region: CASSPDRGNIQYF. Here the CDR3 DNA reads TGCGCCAGCAGTCCCGACAGGGGGAACATTCAGTACTTC. The full variable domain, with the rest looked up from reference TRBV5-1 and TRBJ2-4, is KAGVTQTPRYLIKTRGQQVTLSCSPISGHRSVSWYQQTPGQGLQFLFEYFSETQRNKGNFPGRFSGRQFSNSRSEMNVSTLELGDSALYLCASSPDRGNIQYFGAGTRLSVL.

This clonotype was observed at least ten times. This chain uses TRBV29-1 with TRBJ2-7; tentatively, D is TRBD1 (6 bases). Trimming cost V 4 bases and J 0 bases, with 13 bases left between them. CDR1 and CDR2 from the germline V gene are SQVTM and ANQGSEA. The CDR3 contains 14 residues. CDR3 region: CSVVRQDSSYEQYF. CDR3 nucleotide sequence: TGCAGCGTTGTAAGACAGGATAGCTCCTACGAGCAGTACTTC.

The table lists this clonotype with many counts. This rearrangement joins TRBV20-1 to TRBJ2-1, with D possibly matching TRBD1 (6 bases). CDR3 length: 16 residues. Trimming shortened V by 0 bases and J by 8 bases, and 20 bases separated the two germline ends. Germline V gene sequence: CDR1 DFQATT, CDR2 SNEGSKA (reference sequence). As DNA, the CDR3 is TGCAGTGCTAGAGAGTTGTTAGGGGGTGGGTGGGATGAGCAGTTCTTC. This encodes CSARELLGGGWDEQFF.

The chain carries TRBV5-1 and TRBJ2-7, with 7 bases that match TRBD1. CDR1 SGHRS and CDR2 YFSETQ come from the germline V gene. Trimming at V came to 4 bases and at J to 9 bases, leaving 7 bases not matched to a gene. The CDR3 extends over 12 amino acids. In nucleotides, the CDR3 is TGCGCCAGCAGCGTCCTACAGGGGCCGCAGTACTTC. Amino acids: CASSVLQGPQYF.

This clonotype was observed many times. The V and J genes are TRBV27 and TRBJ1-1; no firm D call. Per germline, CDR1 MNHEY and CDR2 SMNVEV (reference sequence). The length of the CDR3 is 15 residues. Between the trimmed V and J ends, which lost 6 bases and 1 base, there was a span of 15 bases. The CDR3 is CASRLMGSSNTEAFF. Here the CDR3 DNA reads TGTGCCAGCAGACTCATGGGTTCGTCGAACACTGAAGCTTTCTTT.

This clonotype was observed many times. The rearrangement uses TRBV20-1 and TRBJ2-1; TRBD2 matches 7 bases. Germline assignment: CDR1 DFQATT and CDR2 SNEGSKA (reference sequence). This CDR3 comprises 15 residues. The V gene end was trimmed by 6 bases and the J gene end by 7 bases; junction bases not matched to a gene: 15. The CDR3 DNA follows: TGCAGTGCCGCCCCCATAGTGCGGGAGCATAATGAGCAGTTCTTC. Translation gives CSAAPIVREHNEQFF.

Ten or more counts support this clonotype. The chain joins TRBV6-5 to TRBJ2-7; 8 bases align to TRBD1. The CDR3 extends over 14 amino acids. With V trimmed by 3 bases and J by 3 bases, 4 bases remained unmatched. The germline V gene encodes CDR1 MNHEY and CDR2 SVGAGI. This chain's CDR3 is CASSYPGGGYEQYF. The CDR3 DNA sequence: TGTGCCAGCAGTTATCCAGGGGGCGGCTACGAGCAGTACTTC.

This clonotype was counted many times. The chain uses TRBV18 and TRBJ2-3, with no clear D. Trimming shortened V by 1 base and J by 0 bases, and 5 bases separated the two germline ends. Per the germline V gene, CDR1 is KGHSH and CDR2 is LQKENI. CDR3 length equals 14 residues. DNA for the CDR3: TGTGCCAGCTCACCACAGGGAAGCACAGATACGCAGTATTTT. Translation gives CASSPQGSTDTQYF.

This clonotype showed up many times. This chain uses TRBV29-1 with TRBJ2-7, with a weak D call TRBD1 (5 bases). This CDR3 spans 15 amino acids. The V gene's germline CDR1 is SQVTM and CDR2 ANQGSEA. Trimming removed 0 bases from V and 4 bases from J, with 16 bases in between. CDR3 sequence reads: CSVEDLKTGEYEQYF. The CDR3 DNA sequence: TGCAGCGTTGAAGATCTTAAAACAGGAGAATACGAGCAGTACTTC.

CDR3 sequence (DNA): TGTGCCAGCTCACCATCTTTCCGGGACAGGGGGCACGACGGCTACACCTTC. Translating it yields CASSPSFRDRGHDGYTF. This sequence joins TRBV18 and TRBJ1-2; 12 bases match TRBD1. Unmatched junction bases numbered 12, after V lost 2 bases and J lost 8 bases. The germline V gene encodes CDR1 KGHSH and CDR2 LQKENI. CDR3 length equals 17 residues.

Ten or more counts support this clonotype. The chain is built from TRBV5-1 and TRBJ2-7, with D perhaps TRBD1 (6 bases). Per germline, CDR1 SGHRS and CDR2 YFSETQ. The CDR3 is made up of 14 amino acids. V lost 4 bases to trimming and J lost 4 bases, with 15 bases between them. Here the CDR3 DNA reads TGCGCCAGCAGCACCGGGACACTCACGTACGAGCAGTACTTC. Protein sequence: CASSTGTLTYEQYF.

The chain combines TRBV20-1 with TRBJ1-3; 8 nucleotides agree with TRBD1. The J segment lost 0 bases and the V segment lost 0 bases, leaving 1 base of the junction unmatched. This CDR3 spans 15 amino acids. Germline V lookup: CDR1 DFQATT, CDR2 SNEGSKA (reference sequence). Here the CDR3 reads CSARETGDSGNTIYF. The CDR3 nucleotides are TGCAGTGCTAGAGAGACAGGGGACTCTGGAAACACCATATATTTT.

This clonotype was recorded at least ten times. The chain uses TRBV20-1 and TRBJ2-1; TRBD1 or TRBD2 may be the D gene (5 bases each). This CDR3 is 11 amino acids long. From germline, CDR1 is DFQATT and CDR2 SNEGSKA (reference sequence). Trimming stripped 6 bases from V and 9 bases from J, with 12 bases between. For the CDR3, the DNA is TGCAGTGCGGCCCCGGGGCTTGAGCAGTTCTTC. It encodes CSAAPGLEQFF.

This clonotype was detected ten times or more. Its ends do not fully match the called genes, so a read error is possible. The rearrangement joins TRBV25-1 to TRBJ2-7, with D unresolved. CDR3 size: 11 residues. Germline V gene sequence: CDR1 MGHDK, CDR2 SYGVNS. This CDR3 reads CASRDGYEQYF. The CDR3, as DNA: TGTGCCAGCCGTGACGGGTACGAGCAGTACTTC.

This clonotype was found many times. This rearrangement joins TRBV28 to TRBJ2-2; TRBD2 matches 15 bases. J was trimmed by 4 bases and V by 2 bases; bases with no gene match: 11. Germline CDR1 is MDHEN and CDR2 is SYDVKM. The CDR3 is 20 amino acids. The CDR3 sequence is CASSLGRRTSGRVGTGELFF. The CDR3 nucleotides read TGTGCCAGCAGTTTAGGAAGGCGGACTAGCGGGAGGGTCGGCACCGGGGAGCTGTTTTTT.

The chain couples TRBV29-1 to TRBJ2-7; 8 nucleotides line up with TRBD2. The CDR3 has 12 residues. Germline loops: CDR1 SQVTM, CDR2 ANQGSEA. The V and J ends lost 4 bases and 6 bases, in that order; junction bases with no gene match: 5. The CDR3 loop is CSVAPRGGEQYF. Written as DNA, the CDR3 is TGCAGCGTTGCCCCCCGGGGGGGCGAGCAGTACTTC.

This clonotype has at least ten counts. The V gene is TRBV7-9, the J gene TRBJ2-3; weak D call: TRBD1 (5 bases). Trimming stripped 7 bases from V and 1 base from J, with 15 bases between. This CDR3 has 15 amino acids. CDR1 is SEHNR and CDR2 is FQNEAQ in the germline V gene (reference sequence). The CDR3 reads CASIRPGSGTDTQYF. In DNA, the CDR3 is TGTGCCAGCATCCGCCCAGGGTCTGGCACAGATACGCAGTATTTT.

This clonotype has a count of ten or more. J is TRBJ2-7 and V is TRBV7-9; D remains unclear. The CDR3 sequence is 14 residues long. The germline gives CDR1 SEHNR, CDR2 FQNEAQ (reference sequence). The V gene lost 5 bases and the J gene lost 2 bases, with 13 bases spanning the gap. The DNA for the CDR3 is TGTGCCAGCAGCGTGCTGACCGCCGCCTACGAGCAGTACTTC. Its protein product is CASSVLTAAYEQYF.

The V call is TRBV10-2, the J call TRBJ2-1, with TRBD2 matching over 9 bases. This CDR3 contains 15 residues. V shed 6 bases and J 5 bases; nucleotides not matched to a gene: 8. Germline values: CDR1 WSHSY, CDR2 SAAADI. The CDR3 here is CASRATSGHHNEQFF. The DNA for the CDR3 is TGCGCCAGCAGGGCGACTAGCGGCCATCACAATGAGCAGTTCTTC.